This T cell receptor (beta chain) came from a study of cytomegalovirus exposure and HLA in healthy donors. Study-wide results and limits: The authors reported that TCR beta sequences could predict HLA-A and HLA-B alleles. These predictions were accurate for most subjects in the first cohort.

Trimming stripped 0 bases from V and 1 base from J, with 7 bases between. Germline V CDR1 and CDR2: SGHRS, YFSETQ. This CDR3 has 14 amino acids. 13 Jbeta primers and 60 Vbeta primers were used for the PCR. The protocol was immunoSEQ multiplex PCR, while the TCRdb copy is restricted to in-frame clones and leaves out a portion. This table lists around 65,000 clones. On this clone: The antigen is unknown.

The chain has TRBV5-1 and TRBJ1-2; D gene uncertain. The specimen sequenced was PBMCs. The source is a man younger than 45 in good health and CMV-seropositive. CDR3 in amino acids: CASSLDQDNYGYTF. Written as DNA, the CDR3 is TGCGCCAGCAGCTTGGATCAGGATAACTATGGCTACACCTTC.